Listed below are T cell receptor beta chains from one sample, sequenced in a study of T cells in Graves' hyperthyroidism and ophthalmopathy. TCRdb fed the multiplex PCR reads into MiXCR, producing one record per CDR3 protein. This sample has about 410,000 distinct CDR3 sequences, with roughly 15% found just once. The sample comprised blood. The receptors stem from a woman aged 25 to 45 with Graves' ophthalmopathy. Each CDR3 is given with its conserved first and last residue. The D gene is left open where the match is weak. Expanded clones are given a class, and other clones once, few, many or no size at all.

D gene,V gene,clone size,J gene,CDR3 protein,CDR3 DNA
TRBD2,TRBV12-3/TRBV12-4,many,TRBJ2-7,CASSSTGRVEQYF,TGTGCCAGCAGTTCGACGGGGAGGGTTGAGCAGTACTTC
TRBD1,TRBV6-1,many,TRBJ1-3,CASSERGTDAGNTIYF,TGTGCCAGCAGTGAACGGGGGACAGACGCTGGAAACACCATATATTTT
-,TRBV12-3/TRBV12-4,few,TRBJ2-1,CASSMVGGGINEQFF,TGTGCCAGCAGCATGGTGGGGGGGGGCATAAATGAGCAGTTCTTC
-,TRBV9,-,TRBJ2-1,CASSHPSSYNEQFF,TGTGCCAGCAGCCACCCCAGCTCCTACAATGAGCAGTTCTTC
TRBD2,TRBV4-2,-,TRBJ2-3,CASSHFRTSGGITDTQYF,TGTGCCAGCAGCCATTTTCGGACTAGCGGGGGGATCACAGATACGCAGTATTTT
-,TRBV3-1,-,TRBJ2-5,CASSQGPRTQYF,TGTGCCAGCAGCCAAGGCCCCCGGACCCAGTACTTC
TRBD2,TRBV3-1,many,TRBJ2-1,CASSAGLADNEQFF,TGTGCCAGCAGCGCGGGACTAGCGGACAATGAGCAGTTCTTC
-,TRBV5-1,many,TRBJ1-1,CASSVTTLNTEAFF,TGCGCCAGCAGCGTTACAACCCTGAACACTGAAGCTTTCTTT
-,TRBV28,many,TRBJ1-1,CASRTGVVAEAFF,TGTGCCAGCCGGACGGGGGTAGTAGCTGAAGCTTTCTTT
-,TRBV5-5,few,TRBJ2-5,CASSSAGRETQYF,TGTGCCAGCAGTTCCGCAGGGCGGGAGACCCAGTACTTC
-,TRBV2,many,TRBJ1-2,CASSGTPAAYGYTF,TGTGCCAGCAGTGGGACGCCCGCCGCCTATGGCTACACCTTC
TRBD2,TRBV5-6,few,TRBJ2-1,CASSRGGVNEQFF,TGTGCCAGCAGTCGGGGGGGTGTCAATGAGCAGTTCTTC
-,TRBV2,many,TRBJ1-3,CAIWGAHGNTIYF,TGTGCCATATGGGGGGCGCACGGAAACACCATATATTTT
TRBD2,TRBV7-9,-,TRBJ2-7,CASSLSGGAVEQYF,TGTGCCAGCAGCCTTAGCGGGGGGGCGGTCGAGCAGTACTTC
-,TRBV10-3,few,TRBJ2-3,CAISESRVLSGDTQYF,TGTGCCATCAGTGAGTCTAGAGTTTTAAGTGGAGATACGCAGTATTTT
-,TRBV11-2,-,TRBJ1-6,CASRATGNNSPLHF,TGTGCCAGCAGAGCTACAGGGAATAATTCACCCCTCCACTTT
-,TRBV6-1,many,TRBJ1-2,CASSFRTAPTLYGYTF,TGTGCCAGCAGTTTTCGGACGGCACCTACCCTCTATGGCTACACCTTC
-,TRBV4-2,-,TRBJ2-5,CASSPDSRETQYF,TGTGCCAGCAGCCCCGACAGCCGAGAGACCCAGTACTTC
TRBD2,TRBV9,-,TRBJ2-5,CASSVDPSGGVQETQYF,TGTGCCAGCAGCGTAGACCCTAGCGGGGGTGTTCAAGAGACCCAGTACTTC
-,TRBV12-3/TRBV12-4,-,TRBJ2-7,CASSLPGLANYEQYF,TGTGCCAGCAGTTTACCTGGACTGGCGAACTACGAGCAGTACTTC
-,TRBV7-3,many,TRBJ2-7,CASSPHQNRVSLGEQYF,TGTGCCAGCAGCCCCCATCAAAACAGGGTTTCCCTCGGCGAGCAGTACTTC
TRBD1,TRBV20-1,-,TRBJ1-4,CSAESPGTGGEKLFF,TGCAGTGCTGAGTCTCCCGGGACAGGGGGTGAAAAACTGTTTTTT
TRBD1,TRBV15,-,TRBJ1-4,CATSPPDRGRREKLFF,TGTGCCACCAGCCCACCGGACAGGGGGCGGCGAGAAAAACTGTTTTTT
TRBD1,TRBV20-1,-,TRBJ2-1,CSARAPGQGWKNEQFF,TGCAGTGCTAGAGCTCCGGGACAGGGTTGGAAAAATGAGCAGTTCTTC
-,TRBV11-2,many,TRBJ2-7,CASSLDGLGGDEQYF,TGTGCCAGCAGCTTAGATGGGCTAGGAGGGGACGAGCAGTACTTC
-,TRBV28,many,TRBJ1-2,CASRQSYGYTF,TGTGCCAGCAGACAGAGCTATGGCTACACCTTC
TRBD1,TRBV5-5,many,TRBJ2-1,CASSSRQGVPSDEQFF,TGTGCCAGCAGCTCGCGACAGGGGGTTCCATCGGATGAGCAGTTCTTC
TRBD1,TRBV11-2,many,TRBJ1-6,CASSQKQGNSPLHF,TGTGCCAGCAGCCAAAAACAGGGGAATTCACCCCTCCACTTT
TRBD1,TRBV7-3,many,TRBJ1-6,CASSEGTGYNSPLHF,TGTGCCAGCAGCGAAGGGACAGGGTATAATTCACCCCTCCACTTT
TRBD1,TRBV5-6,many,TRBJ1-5,CASSRDREGQPQHF,TGTGCCAGCAGTCGCGACAGGGAGGGTCAGCCCCAGCATTTT
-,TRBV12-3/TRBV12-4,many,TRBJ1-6,CASSLGQGRLTSPLHF,TGTGCCAGCAGTTTAGGCCAGGGCCGCTTGACATCACCCCTCCACTTT
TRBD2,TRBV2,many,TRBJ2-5,CASSDFVAGGQETQYF,TGTGCCAGCAGTGATTTCGTAGCGGGGGGGCAGGAGACCCAGTACTTC
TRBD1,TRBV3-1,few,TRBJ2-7,CASSKQAGTGSGEQYF,TGTGCCAGCAGCAAGCAAGCCGGGACAGGGTCAGGCGAGCAGTACTTC
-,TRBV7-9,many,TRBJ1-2,CASSLVGGTYRYTF,TGTGCCAGCAGCTTAGTAGGGGGGACTTACCGCTACACCTTC
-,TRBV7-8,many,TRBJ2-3,CASSFGVALADTQYF,TGTGCCAGCAGCTTTGGGGTAGCTTTGGCAGATACGCAGTATTTT
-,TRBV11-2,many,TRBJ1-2,CASSLDPSRSYTF,TGTGCCAGCAGCTTAGATCCGTCGAGGAGCTACACCTTC
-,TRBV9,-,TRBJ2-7,CASSGTPEYEQYF,TGTGCCAGCTCCGGGACTCCTGAATACGAGCAGTACTTC
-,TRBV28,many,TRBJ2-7,CASGQGNYEQYF,TGTGCCAGCGGCCAAGGCAACTACGAGCAGTACTTC
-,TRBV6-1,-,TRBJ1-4,CASTTGSGGGIGEKLFF,TGTGCCAGCACTACAGGGTCTGGAGGGGGTATCGGTGAAAAACTGTTTTTT
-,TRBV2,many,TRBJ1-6,CASSEMGIPNSPLHF,TGTGCCAGCAGTGAGATGGGGATTCCTAATTCACCCCTCCACTTT
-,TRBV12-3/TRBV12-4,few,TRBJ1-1,CASSLNSGGTEAFF,TGTGCCAGCAGCCTCAACTCGGGGGGCACTGAAGCTTTCTTT
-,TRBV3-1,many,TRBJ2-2,CASSPRSGGELFF,TGTGCCAGCAGCCCGAGGAGCGGCGGGGAGCTGTTTTTT
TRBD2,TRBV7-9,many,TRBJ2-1,CASRPRSGGGANEQFF,TGTGCCAGCAGGCCTCGATCGGGCGGGGGGGCCAATGAGCAGTTCTTC
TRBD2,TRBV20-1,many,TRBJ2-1,CSAITRTSVFIYNEQFF,TGCAGTGCTATAACACGGACTAGCGTATTTATCTACAATGAGCAGTTCTTC
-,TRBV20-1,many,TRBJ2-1,CSARGAGSYNEQFF,TGCAGTGCTAGGGGGGCGGGGTCCTACAATGAGCAGTTCTTC
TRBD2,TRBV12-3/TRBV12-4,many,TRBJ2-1,CASSLERGDEGEQFF,TGTGCCAGCAGTTTAGAGCGGGGGGACGAAGGTGAGCAGTTCTTC
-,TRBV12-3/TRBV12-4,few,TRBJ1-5,CTSRTSRNQPQHF,TGTACCAGCAGAACGTCTCGCAATCAGCCCCAGCATTTT
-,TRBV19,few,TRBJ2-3,CASSRRGRGARADTQYF,TGTGCCAGTAGCCGACGGGGGAGGGGGGCCAGGGCAGATACGCAGTATTTT
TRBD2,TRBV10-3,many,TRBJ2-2,CATSQSGLAGTTATGELFF,TGTGCCACGTCACAATCCGGACTAGCGGGGACAACAGCCACCGGGGAGCTGTTTTTT
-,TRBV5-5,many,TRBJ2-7,CASSFRGSRTVYEQYF,TGTGCCAGCAGCTTCAGGGGATCGAGAACGGTCTACGAGCAGTACTTC
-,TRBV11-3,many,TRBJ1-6,CASSLGYSPLHF,TGTGCCAGCAGCTTAGGTTATTCACCCCTCCACTTT
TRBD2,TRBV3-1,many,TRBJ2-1,CASSRIGTTNNEQFF,TGTGCCAGCAGCCGAATCGGGACTACCAACAATGAGCAGTTCTTC
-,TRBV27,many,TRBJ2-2,CASSFLGYTGELFF,TGTGCCAGCAGTTTTTTGGGATACACCGGGGAGCTGTTTTTT
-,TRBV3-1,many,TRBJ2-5,CASSHGGLVETQYF,TGTGCCAGCAGCCACGGTGGTCTAGTCGAGACCCAGTACTTC
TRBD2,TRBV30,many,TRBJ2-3,CAWSQRGPAVQYF,TGTGCCTGGAGCCAGCGGGGGCCGGCGGTGCAGTATTTT
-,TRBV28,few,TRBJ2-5,CASSFSPPGETETQYF,TGTGCCAGCAGTTTTAGCCCTCCCGGGGAAACAGAGACCCAGTACTTC
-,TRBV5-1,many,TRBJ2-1,CASSPLYVSEQFF,TGCGCCAGCAGCCCCCTGTATGTTTCTGAGCAGTTCTTC
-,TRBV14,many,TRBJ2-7,CASSGRGDEQYF,TGTGCCAGCAGCGGCAGGGGGGACGAGCAGTACTTC